This is a list of T cell receptor beta chains from one sample in a study. TCRdb fed the RT-PCR reads into MiXCR, producing one record per CDR3 protein. The sample records around 700,000 distinct CDR3 sequences, 13% to 15% being singletons. The sequenced material came from memory CD4+ T cells from blood. The receptors come from a female donor in good health, serving as a healthy control. CDR3s include the opening cysteine and the closing phenylalanine or tryptophan. Fields, in order: CDR3 DNA, CDR3 protein, clone size, V gene, J gene, D gene. D genes are given only for firm matches. Size values are once, few and many counts, or a class for expanded clones, and some rows have none.

cdr3_nt: TGTGCCAGCAGTTCTCAGGGGGCCGCACTAATCTATGGCTACACCTTC; cdr3_aa: CASSSQGAALIYGYTF; clone_size: NA; v_call: TRBV28; j_call: TRBJ1-2; d_call: TRBD1
cdr3_nt: TGTGCCAGCAGCGTCGCGGCCCAAGGGGCAGCCGGGGAGCTGTTTTTT; cdr3_aa: CASSVAAQGAAGELFF; clone_size: NA; v_call: TRBV28; j_call: TRBJ2-2; d_call: NA
cdr3_nt: TGTGCCAGCAGCTCCTGGACTAGCGGGAGGGCGCCAGATACGCAGTATTTT; cdr3_aa: CASSSWTSGRAPDTQYF; clone_size: many; v_call: TRBV13; j_call: TRBJ2-3; d_call: TRBD2
cdr3_nt: TGTGCCAGCAGTTGGACAGGGGCCATCGTCTCTGGGGCCAACGTCCTGACTTTC; cdr3_aa: CASSWTGAIVSGANVLTF; clone_size: NA; v_call: TRBV6-5; j_call: TRBJ2-6; d_call: TRBD1
cdr3_nt: TGCGCCAGCAGCCGAGGCCCACAGGGGGCCCAAGAGACCCAGTACTTC; cdr3_aa: CASSRGPQGAQETQYF; clone_size: few; v_call: TRBV5-1; j_call: TRBJ2-5; d_call: TRBD1
cdr3_nt: TGTGCCACCAGTGGTACCGGGACCTTCTATAATGAGCAGTTCTTC; cdr3_aa: CATSGTGTFYNEQFF; clone_size: NA; v_call: TRBV24-1; j_call: TRBJ2-1; d_call: NA
cdr3_nt: TGCAGTGCTAAGGGACTTAACCAAGAGACCCAGTACTTC; cdr3_aa: CSAKGLNQETQYF; clone_size: few; v_call: TRBV20-1; j_call: TRBJ2-5; d_call: NA
cdr3_nt: TGCGCCAGCAGCTTGGTCGATGACAGGACCCCTTTCTTT; cdr3_aa: CASSLVDDRTPFF; clone_size: few; v_call: TRBV5-1; j_call: TRBJ1-1; d_call: NA
cdr3_nt: TGCGCCAGCAGCCCCGGGGCTGATGCTGAAGCTTTCTTT; cdr3_aa: CASSPGADAEAFF; clone_size: NA; v_call: TRBV5-1; j_call: TRBJ1-1; d_call: NA
cdr3_nt: TGTGCCAGCAGTTACCGAGGACAGGGCTCCTACGAGCAGTACTTC; cdr3_aa: CASSYRGQGSYEQYF; clone_size: few; v_call: TRBV6-5; j_call: TRBJ2-7; d_call: TRBD1
cdr3_nt: TGCGCCAGCAGCAAAGGGGCTTCTTGGGCAGATACGCAGTATTTT; cdr3_aa: CASSKGASWADTQYF; clone_size: many; v_call: TRBV4-1; j_call: TRBJ2-3; d_call: NA
cdr3_nt: TGTGCCAGCAGCTTTGGGACAGGGGGCTTCACTGAAGCTTTCTTT; cdr3_aa: CASSFGTGGFTEAFF; clone_size: NA; v_call: TRBV7-3; j_call: TRBJ1-1; d_call: TRBD1
cdr3_nt: TGTGCCAGCAGCTTTAAAGGGGCTCAGAATTCACCCCTCCACTTT; cdr3_aa: CASSFKGAQNSPLHF; clone_size: NA; v_call: TRBV7-2; j_call: TRBJ1-6; d_call: NA
cdr3_nt: TGCGCCAGCAGCGCGGGACTAGCGGCCGCCTACAATGAGCAGTTCTTC; cdr3_aa: CASSAGLAAAYNEQFF; clone_size: NA; v_call: TRBV5-1; j_call: TRBJ2-1; d_call: TRBD2
cdr3_nt: TGTGCCAGCAGCTTACCACCCGGACAGGGAGAGGAGACCCAGTACTTC; cdr3_aa: CASSLPPGQGEETQYF; clone_size: many; v_call: TRBV7-9; j_call: TRBJ2-5; d_call: TRBD1
cdr3_nt: TGCGCCAGCAGCTTGGAAGGGGGGGCTTCCTACAATGAGCAGTTCTTC; cdr3_aa: CASSLEGGASYNEQFF; clone_size: many; v_call: TRBV5-1; j_call: TRBJ2-1; d_call: NA
cdr3_nt: TGCAGCGTTGAAACACAAAAGAACACTGAAGCTTTCTTT; cdr3_aa: CSVETQKNTEAFF; clone_size: many; v_call: TRBV29-1; j_call: TRBJ1-1; d_call: NA
cdr3_nt: TGCAGTGCTTATAGCCAGACAGGAATGAACACTGAAGCTTTCTTT; cdr3_aa: CSAYSQTGMNTEAFF; clone_size: few; v_call: TRBV20-1; j_call: TRBJ1-1; d_call: NA
cdr3_nt: TGTGCCAGCAGCTTAGGGTTTCTCAGCGCTTCGCGGAACACTGAAGCTTTCTTT; cdr3_aa: CASSLGFLSASRNTEAFF; clone_size: NA; v_call: TRBV7-2; j_call: TRBJ1-1; d_call: NA
cdr3_nt: TGTGCCATCAGTGACAGACACGAAGCTTTCTTT; cdr3_aa: CAISDRHEAFF; clone_size: NA; v_call: TRBV10-3; j_call: TRBJ1-1; d_call: NA
cdr3_nt: TGCGCCAGCAGGACAGTAAACACCGGGGAGCTGTTTTTT; cdr3_aa: CASRTVNTGELFF; clone_size: many; v_call: TRBV5-1; j_call: TRBJ2-2; d_call: NA
cdr3_nt: TGTGCCAGCAGCTCCGAGACTGTTTACGAGCAGTACTTC; cdr3_aa: CASSSETVYEQYF; clone_size: many; v_call: TRBV7-3; j_call: TRBJ2-7; d_call: NA
cdr3_nt: TGTGCCAGCAGCTTACTCGCAGGGGCTGGTGAAGCTTTCTTT; cdr3_aa: CASSLLAGAGEAFF; clone_size: few; v_call: TRBV11-1; j_call: TRBJ1-1; d_call: NA
cdr3_nt: TGTGCCAGCAGTAGGGTATCAAGGAAGTTTTTT; cdr3_aa: CASSRVSRKFF; clone_size: few; v_call: TRBV28; j_call: TRBJ2-2; d_call: NA
cdr3_nt: TGTGCCAGCAGCTTTCAGGGGTCCGGGGAGCTGTTTTTT; cdr3_aa: CASSFQGSGELFF; clone_size: few; v_call: TRBV5-4; j_call: TRBJ2-2; d_call: NA
cdr3_nt: TGCGCCAGCAGCTTAGGGCCAACTAATGAAAAACTGTTTTTT; cdr3_aa: CASSLGPTNEKLFF; clone_size: many; v_call: TRBV5-1; j_call: TRBJ1-4; d_call: NA
cdr3_nt: TGCAGCGGCCGACCTCTCAGCGGGAGGGCGGAAGAGACCCAGTACTTC; cdr3_aa: CSGRPLSGRAEETQYF; clone_size: few; v_call: TRBV29-1; j_call: TRBJ2-5; d_call: TRBD2
cdr3_nt: TGTGCCAGCTTAGAAACTAGACTGGATGAGCAGTTCTTC; cdr3_aa: CASLETRLDEQFF; clone_size: few; v_call: TRBV6-1; j_call: TRBJ2-1; d_call: NA
cdr3_nt: TGTGCCAGCAGCCAAGATGCCTCTGGGGCCAACGTCCTGACTTTC; cdr3_aa: CASSQDASGANVLTF; clone_size: NA; v_call: TRBV3-1; j_call: TRBJ2-6; d_call: NA
cdr3_nt: TGTGCCAGCTCCCGGACTAGCGGGGCGGGGGATACGCAGTATTTT; cdr3_aa: CASSRTSGAGDTQYF; clone_size: many; v_call: TRBV6-5; j_call: TRBJ2-3; d_call: TRBD2
cdr3_nt: TGTGCCAGCAGTTCCATCCAAGAGACCCAGTACTTC; cdr3_aa: CASSSIQETQYF; clone_size: many; v_call: TRBV7-2; j_call: TRBJ2-5; d_call: NA
cdr3_nt: TGTGCCACTCAAGGTAGCGGGGGATATGAGCAGTTCTTC; cdr3_aa: CATQGSGGYEQFF; clone_size: NA; v_call: TRBV7-2; j_call: TRBJ2-1; d_call: TRBD2
cdr3_nt: TGTGCCAGCAGCTCTCAGGGTGCTAACAATCAGCCCCAGCATTTT; cdr3_aa: CASSSQGANNQPQHF; clone_size: few; v_call: TRBV7-2; j_call: TRBJ1-5; d_call: NA
cdr3_nt: TGCAGTGCTAGAGAGGTTTCGGTCAATGAGCAGTTCTTC; cdr3_aa: CSAREVSVNEQFF; clone_size: NA; v_call: TRBV20-1; j_call: TRBJ2-1; d_call: NA
cdr3_nt: TGTGCCAGCAGTTTCCCACAGGGGGTACAAGAGACCCAGTACTTC; cdr3_aa: CASSFPQGVQETQYF; clone_size: NA; v_call: TRBV12-3/TRBV12-4; j_call: TRBJ2-5; d_call: TRBD1
cdr3_nt: TGCGCCAGCAGCTTGGCCAACTCCCCTTCGGGCACTGAAGCTTTCTTT; cdr3_aa: CASSLANSPSGTEAFF; clone_size: few; v_call: TRBV5-1; j_call: TRBJ1-1; d_call: NA
cdr3_nt: TGTGCCAGCAGCTTAGATTTGAGTCAGCCCCAGCATTTT; cdr3_aa: CASSLDLSQPQHF; clone_size: NA; v_call: TRBV11-2; j_call: TRBJ1-5; d_call: NA
cdr3_nt: TGTGCCAGCAGCGTAAGTGGCCAGATCGGAGAGGGGCGTTACAATGAGCAGTTCTTC; cdr3_aa: CASSVSGQIGEGRYNEQFF; clone_size: NA; v_call: TRBV9; j_call: TRBJ2-1; d_call: NA
cdr3_nt: TGTGCCAGCAGCTTAGTCAGCGGGAGGATCAACGAGCAGTACTTC; cdr3_aa: CASSLVSGRINEQYF; clone_size: many; v_call: TRBV7-2; j_call: TRBJ2-7; d_call: TRBD2
cdr3_nt: TGCAGTGCTGGTCGTGGGGGAGTTGACACCGGGGAGCTGTTTTTT; cdr3_aa: CSAGRGGVDTGELFF; clone_size: NA; v_call: TRBV20-1; j_call: TRBJ2-2; d_call: NA
cdr3_nt: TGTGCCAGCAGTGAACAGGGGAAGGCCCGAAACACCATATATTTT; cdr3_aa: CASSEQGKARNTIYF; clone_size: few; v_call: TRBV12-3/TRBV12-4; j_call: TRBJ1-3; d_call: TRBD1
cdr3_nt: TGTGCCTGGAGTGTAGGCCGGAGTGTGAGCTACGAGCAGTACTTC; cdr3_aa: CAWSVGRSVSYEQYF; clone_size: NA; v_call: TRBV30; j_call: TRBJ2-7; d_call: NA
cdr3_nt: TGCAGTGCCAGCGATAGGCGGGTGGTAAATGAAAAACTGTTTTTT; cdr3_aa: CSASDRRVVNEKLFF; clone_size: NA; v_call: TRBV20-1; j_call: TRBJ1-4; d_call: NA
cdr3_nt: TGCAGTGCTAGAGCCGGGGACAGCTATGGCTACACCTTC; cdr3_aa: CSARAGDSYGYTF; clone_size: few; v_call: TRBV20-1; j_call: TRBJ1-2; d_call: TRBD1
cdr3_nt: TGTGCCAGCAGCCTGGGACTAGCGTCGGGGGAGACCCAGTACTTC; cdr3_aa: CASSLGLASGETQYF; clone_size: many; v_call: TRBV4-2; j_call: TRBJ2-5; d_call: TRBD2
cdr3_nt: TGCGCCAGCAGCCAAGGCGGGAGAGAGGCCGGGGAGCTGTTTTTT; cdr3_aa: CASSQGGREAGELFF; clone_size: few; v_call: TRBV4-1; j_call: TRBJ2-2; d_call: TRBD2
cdr3_nt: TGCAGTGCTATGAACAGGGAAGCCCAGTACTTC; cdr3_aa: CSAMNREAQYF; clone_size: many; v_call: TRBV20-1; j_call: TRBJ2-5; d_call: NA
cdr3_nt: TGTGCCAGCAGCTTTTTAACCGGGACAGCTAATTCACCCCTCCACTTT; cdr3_aa: CASSFLTGTANSPLHF; clone_size: once; v_call: TRBV7-2; j_call: TRBJ1-6; d_call: TRBD1
cdr3_nt: TGTGCCAGCAGCCCGGGACGGGCCATGAACACTGAAGCTTTCTTT; cdr3_aa: CASSPGRAMNTEAFF; clone_size: few; v_call: TRBV7-2; j_call: TRBJ1-1; d_call: NA
cdr3_nt: TGTGCCAGCAGACACGTAGCCAGCGGTGACTACGAGCAGTACTTC; cdr3_aa: CASRHVASGDYEQYF; clone_size: few; v_call: TRBV6-1; j_call: TRBJ2-7; d_call: NA
cdr3_nt: TGTGCCATCAGAGAAGAGGCAACTAATGAAAAACTGTTTTTT; cdr3_aa: CAIREEATNEKLFF; clone_size: NA; v_call: TRBV10-3; j_call: TRBJ1-4; d_call: NA
cdr3_nt: TGTGCCAGCAGTTACGCTCACAGGACTAGCGGAAAAAACATTCAGTACTTC; cdr3_aa: CASSYAHRTSGKNIQYF; clone_size: NA; v_call: TRBV6-2/TRBV6-3; j_call: TRBJ2-4; d_call: TRBD2
cdr3_nt: TGCAGTGCTCAGAGCATGGCTCCGAACACCGGGGAGCTGTTTTTT; cdr3_aa: CSAQSMAPNTGELFF; clone_size: NA; v_call: TRBV20-1; j_call: TRBJ2-2; d_call: NA
cdr3_nt: TGTGCCACCAGCAGAGATCTCCCCCGACAGGGGTGGGGTTCACCCCTCCACTTT; cdr3_aa: CATSRDLPRQGWGSPLHF; clone_size: few; v_call: TRBV15; j_call: TRBJ1-6; d_call: TRBD1
cdr3_nt: TGTGCCAGCAGCCAAAGTTCCAACGGACTTGGGGGCTACACCTTC; cdr3_aa: CASSQSSNGLGGYTF; clone_size: NA; v_call: TRBV3-1; j_call: TRBJ1-2; d_call: NA